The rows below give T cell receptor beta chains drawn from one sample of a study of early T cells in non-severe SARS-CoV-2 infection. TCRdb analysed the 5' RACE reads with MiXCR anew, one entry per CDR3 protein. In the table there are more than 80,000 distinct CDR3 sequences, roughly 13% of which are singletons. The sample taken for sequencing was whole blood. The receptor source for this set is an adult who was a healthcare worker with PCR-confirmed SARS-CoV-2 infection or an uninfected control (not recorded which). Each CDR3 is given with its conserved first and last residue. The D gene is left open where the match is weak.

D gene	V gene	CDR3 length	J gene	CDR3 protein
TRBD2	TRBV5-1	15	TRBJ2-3	CASSPSGGAADTQYF
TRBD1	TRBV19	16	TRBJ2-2	CASKDRGLRGTGELFF
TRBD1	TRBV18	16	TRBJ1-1	CASSLRQGGLGLEAFF
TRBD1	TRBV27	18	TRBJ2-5	CASSSYKKTGTGQETQYF
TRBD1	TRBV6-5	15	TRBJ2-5	CASSPSPTGQETQYF
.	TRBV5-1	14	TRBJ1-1	CASSLALLNTEAFF
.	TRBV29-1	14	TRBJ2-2	CSVTSGFGAGELFF
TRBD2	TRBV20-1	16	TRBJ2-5	CSARAGGTSGGRTQYF
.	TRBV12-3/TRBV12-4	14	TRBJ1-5	CASSQGQPGGPQHF
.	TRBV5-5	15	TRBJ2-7	CASSTFATASYEQYF
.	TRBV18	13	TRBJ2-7	CASSPQDTLEQYF
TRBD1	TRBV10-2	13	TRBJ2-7	CASRLTGGDEQYF
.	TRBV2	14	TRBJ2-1	CASSERISYNEQFF
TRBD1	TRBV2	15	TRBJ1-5	CASSDSRDRGQPQHF
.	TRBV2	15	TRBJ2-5	CASSEVGAPQETQYF
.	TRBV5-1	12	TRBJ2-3	CASHWDTDTQYF
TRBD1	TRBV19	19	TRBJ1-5	CASSILGQTDIYSNQPQHF
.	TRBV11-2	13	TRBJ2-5	CASSFGPQETQYF
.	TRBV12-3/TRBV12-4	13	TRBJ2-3	CASRGAGADTQYF
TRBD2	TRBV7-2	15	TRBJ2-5	CASSLTSGGTETQYF